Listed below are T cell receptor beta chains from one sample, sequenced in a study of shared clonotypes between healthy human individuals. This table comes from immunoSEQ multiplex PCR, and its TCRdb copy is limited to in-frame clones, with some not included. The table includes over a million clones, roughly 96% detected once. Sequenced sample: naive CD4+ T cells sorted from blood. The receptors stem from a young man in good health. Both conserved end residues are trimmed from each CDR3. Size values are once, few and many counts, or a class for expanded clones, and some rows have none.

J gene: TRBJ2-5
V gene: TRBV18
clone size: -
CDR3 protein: ASSPPWQAETQY

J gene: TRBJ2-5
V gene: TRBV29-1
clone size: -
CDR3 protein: SVAGTSGQETQY

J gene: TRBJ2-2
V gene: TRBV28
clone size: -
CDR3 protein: ASSLLGTGELF

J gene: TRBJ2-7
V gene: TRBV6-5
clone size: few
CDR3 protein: ASSQDYSYEQY

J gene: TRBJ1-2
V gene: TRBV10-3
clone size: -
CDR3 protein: AISGDIDGYT

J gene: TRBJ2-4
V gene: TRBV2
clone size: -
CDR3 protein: ASLGEGDIQY

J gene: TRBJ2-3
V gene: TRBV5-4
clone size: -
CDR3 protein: ASGVPTDTQY

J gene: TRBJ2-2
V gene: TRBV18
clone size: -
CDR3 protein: ASSPPSRVTGELF

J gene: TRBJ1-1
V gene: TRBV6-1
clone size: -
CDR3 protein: ASPGAFLGAF

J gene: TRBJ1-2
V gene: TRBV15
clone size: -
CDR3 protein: ATSSDGQGYGYT

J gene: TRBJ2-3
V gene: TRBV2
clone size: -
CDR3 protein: ASSLQGSTDTQY

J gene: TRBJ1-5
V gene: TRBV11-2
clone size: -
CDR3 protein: ASSLSGTGRSGSNQPQH

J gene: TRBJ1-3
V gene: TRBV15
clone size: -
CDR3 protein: ATSSGDRSSGNTIY

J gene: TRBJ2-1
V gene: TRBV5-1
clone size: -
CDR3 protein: ASSVTNEQF

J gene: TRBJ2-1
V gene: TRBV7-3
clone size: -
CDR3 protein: ASSFTRRTGVYNEQF

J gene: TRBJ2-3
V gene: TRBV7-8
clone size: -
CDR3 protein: ASSSGVAVSQDTQY

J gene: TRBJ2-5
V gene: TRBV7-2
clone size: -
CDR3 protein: ASSLGRSQGTQY

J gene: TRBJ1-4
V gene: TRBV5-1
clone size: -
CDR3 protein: ASSRWTATNEKLF

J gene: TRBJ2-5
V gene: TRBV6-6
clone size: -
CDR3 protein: ASSYQGDRGETQY

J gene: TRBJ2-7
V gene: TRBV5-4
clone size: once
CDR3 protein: ASSFSGREDYEQY

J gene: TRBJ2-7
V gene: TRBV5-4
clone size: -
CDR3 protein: ASSFGSSRLAHEQY

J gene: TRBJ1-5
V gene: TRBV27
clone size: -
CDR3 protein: ASRAGVDQPQH

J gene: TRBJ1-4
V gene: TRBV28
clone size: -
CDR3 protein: ASGRAGANEKLF

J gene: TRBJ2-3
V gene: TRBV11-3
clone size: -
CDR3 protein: ASSLVSDTQY

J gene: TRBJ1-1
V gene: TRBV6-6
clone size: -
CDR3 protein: ASSPSDRVNTEAF

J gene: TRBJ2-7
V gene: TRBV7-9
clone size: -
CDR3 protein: ASSSYRVTYEQY

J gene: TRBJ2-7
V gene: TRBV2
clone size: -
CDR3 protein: ASTANLGVNEQY

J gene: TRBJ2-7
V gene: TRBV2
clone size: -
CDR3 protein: ASRAGTAYEQY

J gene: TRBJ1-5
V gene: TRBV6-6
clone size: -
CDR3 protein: ASRGGQINQPQH

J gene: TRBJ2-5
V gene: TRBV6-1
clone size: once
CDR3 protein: ASRQTGAETQY

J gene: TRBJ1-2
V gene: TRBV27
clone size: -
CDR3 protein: ASSPLSNYGYT

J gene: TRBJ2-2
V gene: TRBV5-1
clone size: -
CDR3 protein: ASSQEGVNTGELF

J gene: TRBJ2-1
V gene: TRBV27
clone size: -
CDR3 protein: ASQELAGLQGWNEQF

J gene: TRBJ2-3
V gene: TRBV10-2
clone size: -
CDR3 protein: ASSQLGGGTDTQY

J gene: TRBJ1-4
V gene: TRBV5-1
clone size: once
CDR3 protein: ASSIGVRGEKLF

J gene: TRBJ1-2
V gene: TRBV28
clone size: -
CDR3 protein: ASSPPRDTLGGYT

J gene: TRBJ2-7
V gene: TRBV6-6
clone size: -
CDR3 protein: ASALAGGGQQY

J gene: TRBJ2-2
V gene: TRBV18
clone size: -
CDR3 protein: ASSPLDANTGELF

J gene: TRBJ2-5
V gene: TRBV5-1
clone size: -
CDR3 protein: ASSLWRASGQETQY

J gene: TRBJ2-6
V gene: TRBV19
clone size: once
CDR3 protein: ASRVLTHRGSGANVLT

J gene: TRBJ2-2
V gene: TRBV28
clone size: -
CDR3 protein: ASSDVGELF

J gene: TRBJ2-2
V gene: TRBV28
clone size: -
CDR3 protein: ASSLGGLNTGELF

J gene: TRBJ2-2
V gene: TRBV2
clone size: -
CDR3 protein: ASSERLGGWELF

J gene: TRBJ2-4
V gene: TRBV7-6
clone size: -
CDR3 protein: ASSPDRGQNIQY

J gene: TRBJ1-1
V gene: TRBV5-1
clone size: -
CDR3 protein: ASSLVQGGRTEAF

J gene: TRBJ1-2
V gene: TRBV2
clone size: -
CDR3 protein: ATDNDREWNGYT

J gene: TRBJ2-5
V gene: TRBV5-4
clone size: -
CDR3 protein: ASSQQAGPQETQY

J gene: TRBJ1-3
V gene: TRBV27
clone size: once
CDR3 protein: ASSRLGVGSGNTIY